The 8 T cell receptor beta chains below come from one sample, sequenced in a study of identifying expanded T cells in peripheral blood. The data were produced by immunoSEQ multiplex PCR, yet TCRdb's version contains in-frame clones alone and is incomplete. The sample has about 110,000 clones, approximately 90% seen once. Sequencing was carried out using blood. The receptors originated from a person aged 18 to 70 in good health.

By share, this clone counts as medium-sized. The V and J genes are TRBV28 and TRBJ1-2; no firm D call. Germline CDR1 is MDHEN and CDR2 is SYDVKM. The CDR3 is made up of 15 amino acids. V was pared by 1 base and J by 6 bases, with 15 bases between. The CDR3 is CASSLLYPTGHGYTF. CDR3 coding DNA: TGTGCCAGCAGTTTATTATACCCAACGGGCCATGGCTACACCTTC.

This rearrangement joins TRBV5-6 to TRBJ2-3, with D unclear. This CDR3 has 13 residues. V was shortened by 4 bases and J by 5 bases, with 11 bases between the two germline ends. The germline CDR1 and CDR2 sequences are SGHDT and YYEEEE. CDR3: CASSPGDLDTQYF. CDR3 DNA: TGTGCCAGCAGCCCGGGCGATTTAGATACGCAGTATTTT.

The V and J genes are TRBV6-4 and TRBJ2-3, with 9 positions matching TRBD2. Germline assignment: CDR1 MRHNA and CDR2 SNTAGT. This CDR3 contains 15 residues. Germline trimming cut 6 bases from V and 1 base from J; bases unmatched to any gene: 5. The CDR3 coding sequence is TGTGCCAGCAGCGGTAGCGGGGGAGGCACAGATACGCAGTATTTT. It yields the protein CASSGSGGGTDTQYF.

This chain connects TRBV27 to TRBJ2-7; D could derive from TRBD1 or TRBD2 (5 bases each). The CDR3 runs 14 residues. Trimming removed 7 bases at V and 0 bases at J, with 13 bases between. Per germline, CDR1 MNHEY and CDR2 SMNVEV (reference sequence). DNA for the CDR3: TGTGCCAGCACCTCCCCTGGGGGCTCCTACGAGCAGTACTTC. It translates to CASTSPGGSYEQYF.

The J gene is TRBJ2-3, the V gene TRBV28; the D is unclear. The germline CDR1 and CDR2 sequences are MDHEN and SYDVKM. The CDR3 contains 13 residues. V lost 11 bases and J lost 0, with 12 bases in between. The DNA of the CDR3 is TGTGCCGCAAAAGTGGGCAGCACAGATACGCAGTATTTT. Translation gives CAAKVGSTDTQYF.

This chain uses TRBV10-2 with TRBJ2-7; 12 nucleotides align to TRBD1. The germline V gene has CDR1 WSHSY and CDR2 SAAADI. CDR3 length: 15 residues. V shed 4 bases and J 5 bases; nucleotides not matched to a gene: 6. The CDR3, as DNA: TGCGCCAGCAGTGCCGGGACAGGGGGCTGGGACGAGCAGTACTTC. This translates into CASSAGTGGWDEQYF.

The rearrangement uses TRBV5-4 and TRBJ1-2; 8 bases agree with TRBD1. CDR1 and CDR2 (germline): SGHNT, YYREEE (reference sequence). The CDR3 runs to 14 residues. With 5 bases clipped from V and 5 bases from J, the junction kept 8 bases outside the gene matches. For the CDR3, the DNA is TGTGCCAGCAGAGCCTTAGGGACAGGTTATGGCTACACCTTC. It is translated as CASRALGTGYGYTF. Full variable domain (outside the CDR3, taken from reference TRBV5-4 and TRBJ1-2): ETGVTQSPTHLIKTRGQQVTLRCSSQSGHNTVSWYQQALGQGPQFIFQYYREEENGRGNFPPRFSGLQFPNYSSELNVNALELDDSALYLCASRALGTGYGYTFGSGTRLTVV.

This rearrangement joins TRBV2 to TRBJ2-2; D possibly corresponds to TRBD1 (5 bases). The CDR3 is 14 amino acids. Looked up from germline, CDR1 is SNHLY and CDR2 is FYNNEI. Trimming took 4 bases from V and 3 from J, leaving 9 bases between them. The CDR3 DNA is TGTGCCAGCAGTGGCAGGGCATACACCGGGGAGCTGTTTTTT. Translating gives CASSGRAYTGELFF.